This TCR beta chain was identified during a study of cytomegalovirus exposure and HLA in healthy donors. PCR used 60 Vbeta primers and 13 Jbeta primers. TCRdb's copy holds only in-frame clones and misses some; the assay was immunoSEQ multiplex PCR. Among around 140,000 clones listed, 60% to 80% were seen once. The sample comprised PBMCs. The receptor comes from a man in his fifties in good health and CMV-seropositive.

The CDR3: CASSYSNRGTQYF. CDR3 DNA sequence: TGTGCCAGCAGTTACTCGAACCGGGGGACCCAGTACTTC. The V and J genes are TRBV6-5 and TRBJ2-5; maybe TRBD2 (5 bases). CDR3 size: 13 residues. Germline V gene lookup returns CDR1 MNHEY and CDR2 SVGAGI. The V end was cut by 0 bases, the J end by 7 bases, with 9 bases between.